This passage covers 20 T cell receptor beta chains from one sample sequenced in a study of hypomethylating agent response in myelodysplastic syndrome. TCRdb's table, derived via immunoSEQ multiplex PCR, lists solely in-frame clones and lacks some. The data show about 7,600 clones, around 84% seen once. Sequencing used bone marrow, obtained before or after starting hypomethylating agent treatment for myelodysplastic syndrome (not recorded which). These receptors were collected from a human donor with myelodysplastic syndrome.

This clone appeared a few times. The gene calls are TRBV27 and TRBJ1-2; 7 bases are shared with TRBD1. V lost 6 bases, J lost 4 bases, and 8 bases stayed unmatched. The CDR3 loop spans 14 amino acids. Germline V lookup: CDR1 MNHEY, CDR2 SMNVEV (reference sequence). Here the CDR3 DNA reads TGTGCCAGCAGCCAAGACAGGGCTAGCTATGGCTACACCTTC. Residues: CASSQDRASYGYTF.

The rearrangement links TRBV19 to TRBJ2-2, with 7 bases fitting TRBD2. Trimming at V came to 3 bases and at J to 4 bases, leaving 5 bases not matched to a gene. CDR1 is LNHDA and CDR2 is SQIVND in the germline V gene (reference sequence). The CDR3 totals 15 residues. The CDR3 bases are TGTGCCAGTAGTATGTCCCTAGCGGCCACCGGGGAGCTGTTTTTT. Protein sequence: CASSMSLAATGELFF.

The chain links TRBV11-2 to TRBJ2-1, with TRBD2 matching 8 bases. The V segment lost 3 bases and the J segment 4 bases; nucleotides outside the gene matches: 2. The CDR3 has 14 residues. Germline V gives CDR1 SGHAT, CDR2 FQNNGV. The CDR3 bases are TGTGCCAGCAGCTTCGGACTAGCTTACAATGAGCAGTTCTTC. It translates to CASSFGLAYNEQFF. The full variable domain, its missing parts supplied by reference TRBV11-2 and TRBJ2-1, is EAGVAQSPRYKIIEKRQSVAFWCNPISGHATLYWYQQILGQGPKLLIQFQNNGVVDDSQLPKDRFSAERLKGVDSTLKIQPAKLEDSAVYLCASSFGLAYNEQFFGPGTRLTVL.

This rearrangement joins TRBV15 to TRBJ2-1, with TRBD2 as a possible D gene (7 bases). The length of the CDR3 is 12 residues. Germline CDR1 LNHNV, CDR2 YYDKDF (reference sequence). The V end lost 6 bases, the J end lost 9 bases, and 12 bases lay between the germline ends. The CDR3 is CATRGGGSEQFF. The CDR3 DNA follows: TGTGCCACCAGAGGCGGGGGCTCTGAGCAGTTCTTC.

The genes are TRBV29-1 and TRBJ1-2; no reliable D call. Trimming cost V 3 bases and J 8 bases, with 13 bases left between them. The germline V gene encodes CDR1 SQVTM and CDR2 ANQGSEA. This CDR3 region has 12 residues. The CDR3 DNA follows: TGCAGCGTTGACTCGACGGTTGAGGGCTACACCTTC. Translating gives CSVDSTVEGYTF.

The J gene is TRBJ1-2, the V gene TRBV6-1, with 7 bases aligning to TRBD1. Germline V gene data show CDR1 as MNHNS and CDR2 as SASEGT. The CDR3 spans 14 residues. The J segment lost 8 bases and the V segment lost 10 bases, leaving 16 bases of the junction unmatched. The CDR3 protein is CATPSRGTAEGYTF. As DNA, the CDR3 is TGTGCCACCCCGAGCCGAGGGACAGCGGAAGGCTACACCTTC.

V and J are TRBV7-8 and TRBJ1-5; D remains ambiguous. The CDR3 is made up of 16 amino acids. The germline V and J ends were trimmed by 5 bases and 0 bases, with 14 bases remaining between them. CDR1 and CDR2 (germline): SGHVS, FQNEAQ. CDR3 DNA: TGTGCCAGCAGCCTCATCGCGGATGATAGCAATCAGCCCCAGCATTTT. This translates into CASSLIADDSNQPQHF.

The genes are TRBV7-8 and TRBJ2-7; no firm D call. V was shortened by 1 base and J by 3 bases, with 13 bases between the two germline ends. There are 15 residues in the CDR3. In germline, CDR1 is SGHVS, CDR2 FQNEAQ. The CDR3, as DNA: TGTGCCAGCAGCTTAGAACATAGGTGGGTCTACGAGCAGTACTTC. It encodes CASSLEHRWVYEQYF.

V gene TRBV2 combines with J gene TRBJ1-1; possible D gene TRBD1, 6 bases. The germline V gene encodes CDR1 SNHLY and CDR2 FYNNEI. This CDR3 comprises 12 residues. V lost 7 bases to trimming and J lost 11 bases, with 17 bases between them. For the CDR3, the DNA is TGTGCCAGCAACTACAGGGATGGTGGTGCTTTCTTT. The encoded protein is CASNYRDGGAFF.

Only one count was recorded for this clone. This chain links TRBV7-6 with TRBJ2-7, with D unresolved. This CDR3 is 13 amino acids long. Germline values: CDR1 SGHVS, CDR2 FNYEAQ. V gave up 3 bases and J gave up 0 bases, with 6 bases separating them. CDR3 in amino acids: CASSLTSSYEQYF. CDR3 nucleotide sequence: TGTGCCAGCAGCTTGACGTCCTCCTACGAGCAGTACTTC. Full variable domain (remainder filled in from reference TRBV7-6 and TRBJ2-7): GAGVSQSPRYKVTKRGQDVALRCDPISGHVSLYWYRQALGQGPEFLTYFNYEAQQDKSGLPNDRFSAERPEGSISTLTIQRTEQRDSAMYRCASSLTSSYEQYFGPGTRLTVT.

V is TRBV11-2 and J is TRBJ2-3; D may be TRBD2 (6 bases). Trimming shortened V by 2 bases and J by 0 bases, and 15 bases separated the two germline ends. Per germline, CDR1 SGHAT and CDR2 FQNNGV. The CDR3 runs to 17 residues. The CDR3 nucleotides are TGTGCCAGCAGCTTAAGGCGGGGAGCCACTAGCACAGATACGCAGTATTTT. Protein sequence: CASSLRRGATSTDTQYF.

CDR3 coding DNA: TGTGCCAGCAGCTTACAGGTGGGGAGCCGTGGAGAGCAGTACTTC. This translates into CASSLQVGSRGEQYF. V gene TRBV11-2 combines with J gene TRBJ2-7; D is possibly TRBD2 (5 bases). Germline lookup yields CDR1 SGHAT and CDR2 FQNNGV. This CDR3 has 15 residues. V lost 2 bases, J lost 7 bases, and 18 bases lay in between. Looking up the rest from reference TRBV11-2 and TRBJ2-7 gives the full variable domain: EAGVAQSPRYKIIEKRQSVAFWCNPISGHATLYWYQQILGQGPKLLIQFQNNGVVDDSQLPKDRFSAERLKGVDSTLKIQPAKLEDSAVYLCASSLQVGSRGEQYFGPGTRLTVT.

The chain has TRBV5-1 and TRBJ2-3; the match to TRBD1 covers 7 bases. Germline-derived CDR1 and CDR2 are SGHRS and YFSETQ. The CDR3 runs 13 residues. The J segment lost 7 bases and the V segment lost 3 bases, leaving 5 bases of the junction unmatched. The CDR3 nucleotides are TGCGCCAGCAGCTCGACAGGGTTGAATACGCAGTATTTT. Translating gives CASSSTGLNTQYF.

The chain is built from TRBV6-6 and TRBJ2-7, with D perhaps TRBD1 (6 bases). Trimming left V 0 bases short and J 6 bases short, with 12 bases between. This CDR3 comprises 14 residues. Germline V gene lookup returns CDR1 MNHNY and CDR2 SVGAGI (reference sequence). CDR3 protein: CASSYSGPDSEQYV. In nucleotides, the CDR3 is TGTGCCAGCAGTTACTCGGGCCCGGACAGCGAGCAGTACGTC.

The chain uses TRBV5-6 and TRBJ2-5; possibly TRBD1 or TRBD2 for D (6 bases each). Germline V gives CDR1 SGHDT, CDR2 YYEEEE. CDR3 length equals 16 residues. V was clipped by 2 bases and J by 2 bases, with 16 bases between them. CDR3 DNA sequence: TGTGCCAGCAGCTTACCATCCGGGGGCCTTCAAGAGACCCAGTACTTC. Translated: CASSLPSGGLQETQYF. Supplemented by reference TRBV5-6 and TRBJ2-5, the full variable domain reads DAGVTQSPTHLIKTRGQQVTLRCSPKSGHDTVSWYQQALGQGPQFIFQYYEEEERQRGNFPDRFSGHQFPNYSSELNVNALLLGDSALYLCASSLPSGGLQETQYFGPGTRLLVL.

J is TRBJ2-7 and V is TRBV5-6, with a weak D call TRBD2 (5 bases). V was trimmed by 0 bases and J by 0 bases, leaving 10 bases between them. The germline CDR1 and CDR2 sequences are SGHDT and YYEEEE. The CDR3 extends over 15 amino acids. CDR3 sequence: CASSLVALSSYEQYV. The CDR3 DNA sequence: TGTGCCAGCAGCTTGGTAGCGTTGAGCTCCTACGAGCAGTACGTC.

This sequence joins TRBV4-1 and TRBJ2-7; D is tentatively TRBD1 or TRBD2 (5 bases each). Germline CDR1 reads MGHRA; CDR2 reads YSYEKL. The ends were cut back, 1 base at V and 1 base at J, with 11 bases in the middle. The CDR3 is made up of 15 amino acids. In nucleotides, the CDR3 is TGCGCCAGCAGCCAAGTTGGGGGAGCTTCCTACGAGCAGTACTTC. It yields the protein CASSQVGGASYEQYF.

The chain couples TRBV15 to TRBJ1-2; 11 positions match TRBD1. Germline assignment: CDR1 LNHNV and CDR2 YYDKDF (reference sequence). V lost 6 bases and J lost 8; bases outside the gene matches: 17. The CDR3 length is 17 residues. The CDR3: CATRGEDRGLKGQGYTF. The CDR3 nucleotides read TGTGCCACCAGGGGGGAGGACAGGGGGCTTAAAGGTCAGGGCTACACCTTC.

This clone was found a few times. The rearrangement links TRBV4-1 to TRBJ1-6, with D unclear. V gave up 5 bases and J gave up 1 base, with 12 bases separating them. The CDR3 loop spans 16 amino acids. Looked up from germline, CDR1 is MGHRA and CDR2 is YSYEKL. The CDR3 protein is CASSAEPRSYNSPLHF. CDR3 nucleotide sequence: TGCGCCAGCAGCGCGGAACCTAGGTCCTATAATTCACCCCTCCACTTT.

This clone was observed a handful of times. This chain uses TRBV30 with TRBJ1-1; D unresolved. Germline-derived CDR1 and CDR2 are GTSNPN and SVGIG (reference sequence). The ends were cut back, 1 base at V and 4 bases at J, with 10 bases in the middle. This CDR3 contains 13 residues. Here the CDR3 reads CAWSDPSRTEAFF. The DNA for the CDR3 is TGTGCCTGGAGTGACCCGTCCCGCACTGAAGCTTTCTTT.